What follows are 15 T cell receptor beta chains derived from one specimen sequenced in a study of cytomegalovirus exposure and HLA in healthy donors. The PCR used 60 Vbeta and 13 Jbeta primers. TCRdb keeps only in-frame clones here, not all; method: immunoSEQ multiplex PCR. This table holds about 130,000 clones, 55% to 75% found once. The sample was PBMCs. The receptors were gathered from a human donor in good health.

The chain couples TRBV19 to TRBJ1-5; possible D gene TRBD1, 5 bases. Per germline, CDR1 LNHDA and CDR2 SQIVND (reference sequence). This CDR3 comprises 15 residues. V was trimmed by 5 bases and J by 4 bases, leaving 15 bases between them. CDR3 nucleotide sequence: TGTGCCAGTAGTTCGCAGGGTAGGGGAAATCAGCCCCAGCATTTT. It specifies CASSSQGRGNQPQHF.

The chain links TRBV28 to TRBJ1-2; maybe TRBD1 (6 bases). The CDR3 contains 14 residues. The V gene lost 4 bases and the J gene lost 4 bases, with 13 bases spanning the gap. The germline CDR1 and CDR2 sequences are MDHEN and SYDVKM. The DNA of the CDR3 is TGTGCCAGCAGTTGGCCAGGGGCGGTCTATGGCTACACCTTC. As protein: CASSWPGAVYGYTF.

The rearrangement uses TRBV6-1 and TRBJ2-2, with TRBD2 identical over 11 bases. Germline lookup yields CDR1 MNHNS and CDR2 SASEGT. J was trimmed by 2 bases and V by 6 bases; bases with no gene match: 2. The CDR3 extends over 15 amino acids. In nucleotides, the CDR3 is TGTGCCAGCAGGACTAGCGGGATTAACACCGGGGAGCTGTTTTTT. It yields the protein CASRTSGINTGELFF.

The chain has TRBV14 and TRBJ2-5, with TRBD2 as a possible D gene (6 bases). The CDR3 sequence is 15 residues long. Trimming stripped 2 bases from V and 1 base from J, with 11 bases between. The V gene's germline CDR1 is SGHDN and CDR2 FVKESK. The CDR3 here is CASSQILAAQETQYF. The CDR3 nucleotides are TGTGCCAGCAGCCAAATACTAGCAGCCCAAGAGACCCAGTACTTC. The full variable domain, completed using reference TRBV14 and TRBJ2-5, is EAGVTQFPSHSVIEKGQTVTLRCDPISGHDNLYWYRRVMGKEIKFLLHFVKESKQDESGMPNNRFLAERTGGTYSTLKVQPAELEDSGVYFCASSQILAAQETQYFGPGTRLLVL.

CDR3 DNA sequence: TGTGCCACCGCTGGCCCACCTCTCTACGAGCAGTACTTC. Protein: CATAGPPLYEQYF. The genes are TRBV19 and TRBJ2-7; D ambiguous. V lost 10 bases and J 3 bases, leaving 16 bases between the germline ends. CDR1 and CDR2 (germline): LNHDA, SQIVND (reference sequence). CDR3 size: 13 residues.

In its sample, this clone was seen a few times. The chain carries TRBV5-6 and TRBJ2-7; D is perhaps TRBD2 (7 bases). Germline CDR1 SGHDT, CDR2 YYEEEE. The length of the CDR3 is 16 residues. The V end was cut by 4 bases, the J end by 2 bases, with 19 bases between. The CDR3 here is CASSRGANRAPYEQYF. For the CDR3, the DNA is TGTGCCAGCAGCCGGGGGGCTAACAGGGCACCCTACGAGCAGTACTTC.

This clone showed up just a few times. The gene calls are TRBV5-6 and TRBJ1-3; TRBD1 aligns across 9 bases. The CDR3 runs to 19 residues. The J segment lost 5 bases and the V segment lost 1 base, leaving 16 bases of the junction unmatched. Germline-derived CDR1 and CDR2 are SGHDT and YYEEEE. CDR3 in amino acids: CASSLPDRGKDKERNTIYF. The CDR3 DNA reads TGTGCCAGCAGCTTGCCGGACAGGGGAAAGGATAAAGAGAGAAACACCATATATTTT.

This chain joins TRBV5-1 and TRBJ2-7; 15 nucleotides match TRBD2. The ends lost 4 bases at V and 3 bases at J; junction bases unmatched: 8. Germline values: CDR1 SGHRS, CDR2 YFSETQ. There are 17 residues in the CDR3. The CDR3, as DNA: TGCGCCAGCAGCCCTTCTGGACTAGCGGGAGGGCGCTACGAGCAGTACTTC. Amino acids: CASSPSGLAGGRYEQYF.

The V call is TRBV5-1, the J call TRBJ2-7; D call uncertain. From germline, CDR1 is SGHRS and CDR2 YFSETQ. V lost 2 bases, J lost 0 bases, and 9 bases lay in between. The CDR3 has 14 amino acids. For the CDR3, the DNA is TGCGCCAGCAGCTTCTATGACAACTCCTACGAGCAGTACTTC. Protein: CASSFYDNSYEQYF. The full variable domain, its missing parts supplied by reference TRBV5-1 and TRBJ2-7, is KAGVTQTPRYLIKTRGQQVTLSCSPISGHRSVSWYQQTPGQGLQFLFEYFSETQRNKGNFPGRFSGRQFSNSRSEMNVSTLELGDSALYLCASSFYDNSYEQYFGPGTRLTVT.

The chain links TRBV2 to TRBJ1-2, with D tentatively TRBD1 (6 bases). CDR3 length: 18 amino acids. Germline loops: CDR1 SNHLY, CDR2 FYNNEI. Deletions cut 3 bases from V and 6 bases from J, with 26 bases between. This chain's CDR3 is CASSDPARTRGNRDGYTF. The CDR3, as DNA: TGTGCCAGCAGTGATCCTGCGCGAACCAGGGGAAATAGGGATGGCTACACCTTC.

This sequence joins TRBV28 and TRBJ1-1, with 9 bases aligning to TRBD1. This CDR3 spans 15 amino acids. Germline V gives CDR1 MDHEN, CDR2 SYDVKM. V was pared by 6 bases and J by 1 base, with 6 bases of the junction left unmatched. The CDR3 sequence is CASRKQGAGNTEAFF. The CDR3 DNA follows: TGTGCCAGCAGGAAACAGGGGGCGGGGAACACTGAAGCTTTCTTT.

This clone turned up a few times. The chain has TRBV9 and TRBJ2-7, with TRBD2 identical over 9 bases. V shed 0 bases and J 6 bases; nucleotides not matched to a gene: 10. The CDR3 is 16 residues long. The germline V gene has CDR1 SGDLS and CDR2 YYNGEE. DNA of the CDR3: TGTGCCAGCAGCGTAGATTCCTCTAGCGGGGCTCGCGAGCAGTACTTC. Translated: CASSVDSSSGAREQYF. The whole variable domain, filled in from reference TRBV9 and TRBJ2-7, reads DSGVTQTPKHLITATGQRVTLRCSPRSGDLSVYWYQQSLDQGLQFLIQYYNGEERAKGNILERFSAQQFPDLHSELNLSSLELGDSALYFCASSVDSSSGAREQYFGPGTRLTVT.

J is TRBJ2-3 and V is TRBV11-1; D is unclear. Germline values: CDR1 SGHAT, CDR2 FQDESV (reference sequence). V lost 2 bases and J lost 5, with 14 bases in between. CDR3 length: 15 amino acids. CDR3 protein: CASSLQGGAQDTQYF. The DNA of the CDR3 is TGTGCCAGCAGCTTACAAGGCGGCGCCCAAGATACGCAGTATTTT.

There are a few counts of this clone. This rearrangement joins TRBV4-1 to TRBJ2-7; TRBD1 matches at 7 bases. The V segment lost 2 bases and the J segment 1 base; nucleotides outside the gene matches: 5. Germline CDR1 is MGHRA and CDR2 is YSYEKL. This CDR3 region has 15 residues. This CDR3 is CASSQIQGISYEQYF. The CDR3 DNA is TGCGCCAGCAGCCAAATACAGGGGATATCCTACGAGCAGTACTTC.

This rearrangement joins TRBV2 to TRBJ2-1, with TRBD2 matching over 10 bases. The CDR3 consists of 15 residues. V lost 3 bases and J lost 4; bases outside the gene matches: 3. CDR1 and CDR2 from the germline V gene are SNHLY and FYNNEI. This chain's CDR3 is CASSEKRGGYNEQFF. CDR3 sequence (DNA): TGTGCCAGCAGTGAGAAGCGGGGGGGATACAATGAGCAGTTCTTC.